The T cell receptor (beta chain) described here comes from a study of identical twins. CDR1 is KGHSH, CDR2 LQKENI, per germline. V dropped 7 bases and J dropped 7 bases, with 4 bases sitting between them. This CDR3 is 10 amino acids long. TCRdb analysed the 5' RACE reads with MiXCR anew, one entry per CDR3 protein. The table lists a few hundred thousand distinct CDR3 sequences, more than 9% of them singletons. The sample was also linked to a second study, of yellow fever vaccine responses in identical twins. From that report: Twins reportedly mounted vaccine T cell responses that seemed partly convergent, partly personalized.

The sequence was collected from a woman younger than 30 in good health. The material sequenced was CD8+ T cells sorted from blood. The chain uses TRBV18 and TRBJ2-2; D unresolved. As DNA, the CDR3 is TGTGCCAGCTACTACGGGGAGCTGTTTTTT. Translated, it gives CASYYGELFF.